This T cell receptor beta chain came from a study of PD-1 blockade in classical Hodgkin lymphoma. Points from the study as a whole: Underlying causes for the observed repertoire differences were not defined, possibly disease activity or prior therapy. Diminished baseline TCR diversity has been reported in newly diagnosed patients relative to healthy donors.

CDR3 length: 15 residues. V shed 1 base, J shed 3 bases, and the junction held 7 bases outside the gene matches. The germline V gene has CDR1 GTSNPN and CDR2 SVGIG (reference sequence). Every one of the patients relapsed after autologous stem cell transplantation (brentuximab vedotin exposure was variable). Best response was recorded as complete response, partial response or progressive disease. Libraries were prepared by immunoSEQ multiplex PCR; TCRdb keeps only in-frame clonotypes and omits some of them. The sample has 100,000 or so clones, 75% to 90% seen once. Of note for this clone: The antigen is unknown.

The genes are TRBV30 and TRBJ2-7; 9 bases line up with TRBD1. This specimen was peripheral blood mononuclear cells (PBMCs), taken before the second cycle of nivolumab. The clonotype comes from a human donor with classical Hodgkin lymphoma. The CDR3 nucleotides read TGTGCCTGGAGTGGGGGAAGGGACAGGGTCTACGAGCAGTACTTC. Protein sequence: CAWSGGRDRVYEQYF.